One and the same sample provided the 32 T cell receptor beta chains below, sequenced in a study of CD8 T cells in ankylosing spondylitis. TCRdb processed the 5' RACE reads anew with MiXCR; each CDR3 protein has one entry. Counted here are over 150,000 distinct CDR3 sequences, more than 10% occurring once; the ten biggest clones make up more than 15%. Material: blood, either unsorted or a sorted T cell fraction (not recorded which). The source is a male donor with ankylosing spondylitis or in good health (not recorded which).

V and J are TRBV29-1 and TRBJ2-3, with unresolved D. Trimming stripped 8 bases from V and 5 bases from J, with 23 bases between. There are 15 residues in the CDR3. Germline V gene lookup returns CDR1 SQVTM and CDR2 ANQGSEA. The DNA of the CDR3 is TGCAGCTCGCGACTTAAATCTTTTCGTGGAGATACGCAGTATTTT. It specifies CSSRLKSFRGDTQYF.

The V call is TRBV7-9, the J call TRBJ1-1; D is ambiguous. V shed 10 bases and J shed 1 base, with 13 bases lying between them. The CDR3 is made up of 13 amino acids. The germline V gene encodes CDR1 SEHNR and CDR2 FQNEAQ (reference sequence). CDR3 sequence (DNA): TGTGCCACCCCACGAGGATCGAACACTGAAGCTTTCTTT. Amino acids: CATPRGSNTEAFF. The whole variable domain, filled in from reference TRBV7-9 and TRBJ1-1, reads DTGVSQNPRHKITKRGQNVTFRCDPISEHNRLYWYRQTLGQGPEFLTYFQNEAQLEKSRLLSDRFSAERPKGSFSTLEIQRTEQGDSAMYLCATPRGSNTEAFFGQGTRLTVV.

This clonotype turned up a few times. The chain links TRBV19 to TRBJ2-1, with unresolved D. Germline V gene data show CDR1 as LNHDA and CDR2 as SQIVND (reference sequence). This CDR3 has 13 amino acids. V was trimmed by 3 bases and J by 6 bases, leaving 9 bases between them. The CDR3 sequence: CASSIGGFNEQFF. CDR3 nucleotides: TGTGCCAGTAGTATTGGTGGGTTCAATGAGCAGTTCTTC.

This clonotype was seen more than once but under ten times. V and J are TRBV3-1 and TRBJ1-2; weak D call: TRBD1 (6 bases). Between the trimmed V and J ends, which lost 0 bases and 2 bases, there was a span of 13 bases. Looked up from germline, CDR1 is LGHDT and CDR2 is YNNKEL (reference sequence). This CDR3 contains 16 residues. The chain's CDR3 is CASSQETRTANYGYTF. The DNA of the CDR3 is TGTGCCAGCAGCCAAGAAACCAGGACAGCGAACTATGGCTACACCTTC.

This clonotype turned up a few times. The CDR3 bases are TGTGCCAGCAGTGGTCTTAACGGGGAGCTGTTTTTT. Residues: CASSGLNGELFF. The chain employs TRBV12-3 or TRBV12-4 and TRBJ2-2; D is undetermined. The CDR3 totals 12 residues. Between the trimmed V and J ends, which lost 5 bases and 7 bases, there was a span of 8 bases.

The sample holds many counts of this clonotype. The V and J genes are TRBV5-1 and TRBJ1-4; D unclear. From germline, CDR1 is SGHRS and CDR2 YFSETQ. CDR3 length: 15 residues. The V end was cut by 0 bases, the J end by 0 bases, with 6 bases between. The CDR3 DNA follows: TGCGCCAGCAGCTTGGAGCCTTCAACTAATGAAAAACTGTTTTTT. The encoded protein is CASSLEPSTNEKLFF. Supplemented by reference TRBV5-1 and TRBJ1-4, the full variable domain reads KAGVTQTPRYLIKTRGQQVTLSCSPISGHRSVSWYQQTPGQGLQFLFEYFSETQRNKGNFPGRFSGRQFSNSRSEMNVSTLELGDSALYLCASSLEPSTNEKLFFGSGTQLSVL.

The gene calls are TRBV20-1 and TRBJ2-2; D is unclear. The CDR3 covers 14 residues. Trimming stripped 3 bases from V and 4 bases from J, with 12 bases between. Germline-derived CDR1 and CDR2 are DFQATT and SNEGSKA (reference sequence). In DNA, the CDR3 is TGCAGTGCTAGCGACACTACCGTCACCGGGGAGCTGTTTTTT. Encoded protein: CSASDTTVTGELFF.

The chain recombines TRBV4-2 with TRBJ2-2, with no clear D. Germline V gene lookup returns CDR1 LGHNA and CDR2 YNFKEQ. The CDR3 contains 17 residues. V gave up 1 base and J gave up 3 bases, with 15 bases separating them. CDR3 DNA sequence: TGTGCCAGCAGCCAAGCCACAATCTCAGGTTACACCGGGGAGCTGTTTTTT. Amino acids: CASSQATISGYTGELFF.

The chain joins TRBV2 to TRBJ1-2; D unresolved. The germline V gene encodes CDR1 SNHLY and CDR2 FYNNEI. This CDR3 is 13 amino acids long. Trimming removed 8 bases from V and 3 bases from J, with 13 bases in between. The CDR3 spells CASFRYRDYGYTF. CDR3 coding DNA: TGTGCCAGCTTTCGCTACCGGGACTATGGCTACACCTTC. The full variable domain, with the rest looked up from reference TRBV2 and TRBJ1-2, is EPEVTQTPSHQVTQMGQEVILRCVPISNHLYFYWYRQILGQKVEFLVSFYNNEISEKSEIFDDQFSVERPDGSNFTLKIRSTKLEDSAMYFCASFRYRDYGYTFGSGTRLTVV.

The chain joins TRBV12-3 or TRBV12-4 to TRBJ2-1; 10 positions agree with TRBD1. V gave up 5 bases and J gave up 8 bases; unmatched junction bases: 6. This CDR3 spans 14 amino acids. The chain's CDR3 is CASSGTGEGDEQFF. CDR3 DNA: TGTGCCAGCAGTGGGACAGGGGAGGGGGATGAGCAGTTCTTC.

V gene TRBV7-9 combines with J gene TRBJ2-5; perhaps TRBD1 as D (6 bases). CDR3 length: 12 residues. The V end lost 6 bases, the J end lost 5 bases, and 10 bases lay between the germline ends. Germline V gene sequence: CDR1 SEHNR, CDR2 FQNEAQ (reference sequence). CDR3 nucleotides: TGTGCCAGCAGGAGACAGGCGGAGACCCAGTACTTC. Its translation: CASRRQAETQYF.

The V gene is TRBV7-6, the J gene TRBJ1-2, with D perhaps matching TRBD1 (6 bases). V was clipped by 0 bases and J by 6 bases, with 11 bases between them. Germline loops: CDR1 SGHVS, CDR2 FNYEAQ. This CDR3 has 14 amino acids. The CDR3 bases are TGTGCCAGCAGCTTAGCGGGGGGACAAGATGGCTACACCTTC. Amino acid sequence: CASSLAGGQDGYTF. The full variable domain, in which reference TRBV7-6 and TRBJ1-2 provide the parts outside the CDR3, is GAGVSQSPRYKVTKRGQDVALRCDPISGHVSLYWYRQALGQGPEFLTYFNYEAQQDKSGLPNDRFSAERPEGSISTLTIQRTEQRDSAMYRCASSLAGGQDGYTFGSGTRLTVV.

This clonotype was recorded a few times. The CDR3 spells CASSSTQNDYEQYF. The CDR3 region has the DNA TGTGCCAGCAGTTCGACTCAAAACGACTACGAGCAGTACTTC. The chain couples TRBV6-5 to TRBJ2-7; D ambiguous. V was cut by 4 bases and J by 3 bases, with 13 bases left in between. The CDR3 sequence is 14 residues long. Germline V gene sequence: CDR1 MNHEY, CDR2 SVGAGI.

This clonotype was counted only a few times. The gene calls are TRBV29-1 and TRBJ1-2, with a tentative D call TRBD1 (5 bases). The germline CDR1 and CDR2 sequences are SQVTM and ANQGSEA. The ends were cut back, 8 bases at V and 4 bases at J, with 14 bases in the middle. The CDR3 covers 12 residues. CDR3 amino acids: CSSGEGVYGYTF. CDR3 in DNA: TGCAGCTCCGGTGAAGGGGTCTATGGCTACACCTTC.

The sample holds a few counts of this clonotype. The J gene is TRBJ1-1, the V gene TRBV29-1; 11 positions agree with TRBD1. The V gene's germline CDR1 is SQVTM and CDR2 ANQGSEA. The CDR3 is 15 amino acids. V gave up 3 bases and J gave up 3 bases; unmatched junction bases: 6. CDR3 DNA sequence: TGCAGCGTTGATATATCGGGACAGGGGGACACTGAAGCTTTCTTT. Translated, it gives CSVDISGQGDTEAFF.

The genes are TRBV9 and TRBJ2-5; 13 bases agree with TRBD2. The CDR3 loop spans 18 amino acids. Germline CDR1 reads SGDLS; CDR2 reads YYNGEE. V shed 4 bases and J 2 bases; nucleotides not matched to a gene: 11. CDR3 sequence (DNA): TGTGCCAGCAGCAACCGACTAGCGGGGGGTCCTCAACAAGAGACCCAGTACTTC. Amino acids: CASSNRLAGGPQQETQYF.

This clonotype was seen a handful of times. The chain is built from TRBV12-5 and TRBJ2-7, with 10 bases fitting TRBD1. CDR3 length equals 16 residues. The germline V gene encodes CDR1 LGHNT and CDR2 FRNRAP. V shed 6 bases, J shed 1 base, and the junction held 9 bases outside the gene matches. The CDR3 DNA follows: TGTGCTAGTGGGATCTGGACAGGGGGGTCATCCTACGAGCAGTACTTC. It encodes CASGIWTGGSSYEQYF.

At least ten counts were recorded for this clonotype. CDR3 in amino acids: CASSYGSMNTEAFF. As DNA, the CDR3 is TGTGCCAGCAGTTACGGGTCCATGAACACTGAAGCTTTCTTT. The V call is TRBV12-3 or TRBV12-4, the J call TRBJ1-1, with unresolved D. The CDR3 is made up of 14 amino acids. The V end lost 4 bases, the J end lost 0 bases, and 9 bases lay between the germline ends.

The V gene is TRBV27, the J gene TRBJ1-5, with 7 bases identical to TRBD1. V was clipped by 6 bases and J by 6 bases; unmatched bases: 5. CDR3 length equals 13 residues. CDR1 is MNHEY, CDR2 SMNVEV, per germline (reference sequence). The CDR3 nucleotides read TGTGCCAGCAGAGGAGGGGGCGGTCAGCCCCAGCATTTT. Protein product: CASRGGGGQPQHF.

This clonotype has just a few counts. V is TRBV7-8 and J is TRBJ1-5; 10 bases are shared with TRBD1. Germline CDR1 and CDR2: SGHVS and FQNEAQ. The CDR3 extends over 16 amino acids. V lost 6 bases to trimming and J lost 7 bases; unmatched junction nucleotides: 12. The CDR3 sequence is CASSFSPGTGDQPQHF. The CDR3 nucleotides read TGTGCCAGCAGTTTCAGTCCCGGGACAGGGGACCAGCCCCAGCATTTT.

This chain uses TRBV4-1 with TRBJ2-1; 12 nucleotides agree with TRBD2. Germline values: CDR1 MGHRA, CDR2 YSYEKL. Trimming at V came to 3 bases and at J to 4 bases, leaving 1 base not matched to a gene. This CDR3 region has 15 residues. The CDR3, as DNA: TGCGCCAGCAGCCATCTAGCGGGGGGGTACAATGAGCAGTTCTTC. Translated, it gives CASSHLAGGYNEQFF.

This rearrangement joins TRBV6-5 to TRBJ2-2, with no clear D. The CDR3 has 16 amino acids. Trimming removed 0 bases at V and 1 base at J, with 9 bases between. Germline CDR1 MNHEY, CDR2 SVGAGI. The CDR3 here is CASSYSETLNTGELFF. CDR3 nucleotide sequence: TGTGCCAGCAGTTACTCGGAGACATTGAACACCGGGGAGCTGTTTTTT.

The sample holds a few counts of this clonotype. The gene calls are TRBV25-1 and TRBJ1-3; D gene ambiguous. The CDR3 length is 11 residues. Germline CDR1 MGHDK, CDR2 SYGVNS. As DNA, the CDR3 is TGTGCGGCAGTGACAGGAAACACCATATATTTT. This encodes CAAVTGNTIYF.

This chain joins TRBV4-1 and TRBJ2-1; 7 nucleotides align to TRBD2. The V and J ends lost 4 bases and 3 bases, in that order; junction bases with no gene match: 12. The CDR3 runs to 17 residues. Germline values: CDR1 MGHRA, CDR2 YSYEKL. CDR3 nucleotide sequence: TGCGCCAGCAGCCCCTCCGGGGCGGGAGCGTTCTACAATGAGCAGTTCTTC. As protein: CASSPSGAGAFYNEQFF.

In its sample, this clonotype was seen many times. V usage is TRBV12-3 or TRBV12-4 and J usage is TRBJ2-7, with D possibly TRBD1 on 5 matching bases. The CDR3 consists of 13 residues. V was pared by 3 bases and J by 3 bases, with 9 bases between. The CDR3 DNA sequence: TGTGCCAGCAGTTTTGGGGCAGACTACGAGCAGTACTTC. Protein: CASSFGADYEQYF.

This clonotype has a handful of counts. The J gene is TRBJ1-3, the V gene TRBV12-3 or TRBV12-4, with no clear D. The V gene lost 2 bases and the J gene lost 3 bases, with 2 bases spanning the gap. The CDR3 is 12 amino acids. This CDR3 is CASSLIGNTIYF. The DNA of the CDR3 is TGTGCCAGCAGTTTAATTGGAAACACCATATATTTT.

This clonotype was counted a few times. One end of the junction is discordant with germline, which a read error may explain. CDR3 coding DNA: TGTGCCAGCAGCTTAGCGGGGGAGGGGAACCCTGAAGCTTTCTTT. Translated, it gives CASSLAGEGNPEAFF. The gene calls are TRBV7-6 and TRBJ1-1; possible D gene TRBD1, 5 bases. The germline gives CDR1 SGHVS, CDR2 FNYEAQ. CDR3 length equals 15 residues.

Here the CDR3 DNA reads TGTGCCAGCAGCGCCCTTCGGACAGGGTCTAATGAGCAGTTCTTC. Residues: CASSALRTGSNEQFF. The chain is built from TRBV7-6 and TRBJ2-1; 8 bases fit TRBD1. Germline assignment: CDR1 SGHVS and CDR2 FNYEAQ. The CDR3 loop spans 15 amino acids. Unmatched junction bases numbered 10, after V lost 5 bases and J lost 7 bases.

V and J are TRBV7-2 and TRBJ2-7; unclear D gene. The germline V and J ends were trimmed by 3 bases and 6 bases, with 6 bases remaining between them. There are 11 residues in the CDR3. CDR1 is SGHTA, CDR2 FQGNSA, per germline. This CDR3 reads CASSFSREQYF. The CDR3 nucleotides read TGTGCCAGCAGCTTTAGCCGCGAGCAGTACTTC.

The gene calls are TRBV5-6 and TRBJ1-5; the D is unclear. The length of the CDR3 is 14 residues. CDR1 is SGHDT and CDR2 is YYEEEE in the germline V gene. V lost 7 bases, J lost 1 base, and 12 bases lay in between. The CDR3 is CASGLSGSNQPQHF. CDR3 nucleotides: TGTGCCAGCGGGCTTTCAGGAAGCAATCAGCCCCAGCATTTT. The full variable domain, rest sourced from reference TRBV5-6 and TRBJ1-5, is DAGVTQSPTHLIKTRGQQVTLRCSPKSGHDTVSWYQQALGQGPQFIFQYYEEEERQRGNFPDRFSGHQFPNYSSELNVNALLLGDSALYLCASGLSGSNQPQHFGDGTRLSIL.

The chain joins TRBV29-1 to TRBJ1-1; TRBD1 matches at 7 bases. Germline assignment: CDR1 SQVTM and CDR2 ANQGSEA. The CDR3 length is 14 residues. V dropped 1 base and J dropped 3; count of bases not matched to a gene: 5. The CDR3 spells CSVEGGGLYTEAFF. The CDR3 nucleotides read TGCAGCGTTGAAGGAGGGGGCCTTTACACTGAAGCTTTCTTT.

The rearrangement links TRBV7-9 to TRBJ2-7, with no clear D. V lost 0 bases and J lost 4, with 10 bases in between. In germline, CDR1 is SEHNR, CDR2 FQNEAQ (reference sequence). CDR3 length: 14 amino acids. CDR3 protein: CASSLANSPYEQYF. CDR3 bases: TGTGCCAGCAGCTTAGCGAACTCCCCTTACGAGCAGTACTTC.